Following are 29 T cell receptor beta chains from one sample sequenced in a study of blood T cell repertoires in COVID-19. Measured with immunoSEQ multiplex PCR; TCRdb has only the in-frame clones, and not every one. Seen here are some 460,000 clones, roughly nine tenths observed once, and the top ten hold about 0.65%. Sequencing input: PBMCs or T cells enriched from blood (not recorded which). The receptors were sampled from a woman aged 18-29 years who had recovered from COVID-19.

A single count supports this clone. This sequence joins TRBV19 and TRBJ1-5; D is ambiguous. Germline lookup yields CDR1 LNHDA and CDR2 SQIVND (reference sequence). The CDR3 totals 12 residues. V shed 3 bases and J shed 7 bases, with 7 bases lying between them. Here the CDR3 reads CASSMVRQPQHF. DNA for the CDR3: TGTGCCAGTAGTATGGTGCGGCAGCCCCAGCATTTT.

This sequence joins TRBV28 and TRBJ1-5; perhaps TRBD1 as D (6 bases). The CDR3 spans 15 residues. Trimming left V 3 bases short and J 2 bases short, with 11 bases between. Germline V CDR1 and CDR2: MDHEN, SYDVKM. The chain's CDR3 is CASSFGTRGNQPQHF. Written as DNA, the CDR3 is TGTGCCAGCAGTTTTGGGACAAGGGGCAATCAGCCCCAGCATTTT.

In this sample, this clone turned up once. The rearrangement uses TRBV18 and TRBJ1-2; no clear D gene. The CDR3 has 14 amino acids. With 2 bases removed from V and 4 bases from J, the gap between germline ends came to 11 bases. Germline values: CDR1 KGHSH, CDR2 LQKENI. The CDR3 protein is CASSPEQNLYGYTF. In nucleotides, the CDR3 is TGTGCCAGCTCACCAGAACAGAATCTCTATGGCTACACCTTC.

This clone was recorded once. The chain couples TRBV6-5 to TRBJ1-3; D uncertain. V was trimmed by 3 bases and J by 0 bases, leaving 12 bases between them. In germline, CDR1 is MNHEY, CDR2 SVGAGI. CDR3 size: 16 residues. The CDR3 DNA sequence: TGTGCCAGCAGTTATCAGGTCCCTTTCTCTGGAAACACCATATATTTT. It yields the protein CASSYQVPFSGNTIYF.

The gene calls are TRBV15 and TRBJ2-1; 8 bases line up with TRBD2. The CDR3 covers 13 residues. V shed 4 bases and J 7 bases; nucleotides not matched to a gene: 3. Germline assignment: CDR1 LNHNV and CDR2 YYDKDF (reference sequence). This CDR3 is CATSTGLVNEQFF. CDR3 DNA: TGTGCCACCAGCACGGGACTAGTAAATGAGCAGTTCTTC.

The chain recombines TRBV6-5 with TRBJ1-6; unclear D gene. The germline V gene encodes CDR1 MNHEY and CDR2 SVGAGI. The V end was cut by 8 bases, the J end by 9 bases, with 11 bases between. The CDR3 length is 12 residues. CDR3 region: CASAGPGSPLHF. The CDR3, as DNA: TGTGCCAGCGCAGGCCCAGGTTCACCCCTCCACTTT.

The gene calls are TRBV7-9 and TRBJ1-2; the D is unclear. The CDR3 has 14 residues. Germline V gives CDR1 SEHNR, CDR2 FQNEAQ (reference sequence). V lost 5 bases, J lost 4 bases, and 14 bases lay in between. The DNA of the CDR3 is TGTGCCAGCAGCCGCGTTGGGTCGGGCTATGGCTACACCTTC. Its translation: CASSRVGSGYGYTF.

The chain uses TRBV11-3 and TRBJ2-1, with D perhaps matching TRBD1 (6 bases). Trimming took off 1 base at V and 7 bases at J, with 8 bases between the two ends. This CDR3 has 13 amino acids. Germline V gene data show CDR1 as SGHNT and CDR2 as YENEEA. CDR3 coding DNA: TGTGCCAGCAGCTTAGCACAGGGAAATGAGCAGTTCTTC. This encodes CASSLAQGNEQFF.

The J gene is TRBJ1-4, the V gene TRBV4-1, with D perhaps matching TRBD1 (6 bases). The CDR3 has 15 amino acids. Trimming stripped 0 bases from V and 7 bases from J, with 12 bases between. CDR1 is MGHRA and CDR2 is YSYEKL in the germline V gene. The CDR3 bases are TGCGCCAGCAGCCAAGATCAGGGGTGGAGTGAAAAACTGTTTTTT. Its protein is CASSQDQGWSEKLFF.

J is TRBJ2-2 and V is TRBV14; D call uncertain. CDR1 and CDR2 (germline): SGHDN, FVKESK. The CDR3 loop spans 13 amino acids. V was cut by 1 base and J by 7 bases, with 7 bases left in between. CDR3 region: CASSQVSGGELFF. CDR3 nucleotides: TGTGCCAGCAGCCAAGTTTCCGGCGGGGAGCTGTTTTTT.

This chain links TRBV7-8 with TRBJ2-1, with TRBD1 identical over 9 bases. The V and J ends lost 4 bases and 7 bases, in that order; junction bases with no gene match: 5. This CDR3 is 14 amino acids long. Germline V CDR1 and CDR2: SGHVS, FQNEAQ. The CDR3 region has the DNA TGTGCCAGCAGCTCAAGACAGGGGGGTAATGAGCAGTTCTTC. Protein: CASSSRQGGNEQFF.

The rearrangement joins TRBV10-3 to TRBJ1-3, with 7 bases identical to TRBD1. J lost 1 base, V lost 7 bases, and 7 bases had no gene match. The CDR3 has 15 amino acids. Germline-derived CDR1 and CDR2 are ENHRY and SYGVKD. CDR3 DNA sequence: TGTGCCATCACCACAGGGGTGGGATCTGGAAACACCATATATTTT. This encodes CAITTGVGSGNTIYF.

The genes are TRBV6-5 and TRBJ2-1; D unresolved. Germline V gene data show CDR1 as MNHEY and CDR2 as SVGAGI. Trimming removed 2 bases from V and 9 bases from J, with 17 bases in between. The CDR3 length is 15 residues. CDR3 sequence reads: CASSYQSTQSSEQFF. The DNA for the CDR3 is TGTGCCAGCAGTTACCAATCTACCCAAAGTAGTGAGCAGTTCTTC.

The chain uses TRBV20-1 and TRBJ1-1; TRBD1 is a possible D gene (5 bases). Germline V gene data show CDR1 as DFQATT and CDR2 as SNEGSKA (reference sequence). The CDR3 sequence is 15 residues long. V shed 3 bases and J shed 1 base, with 15 bases lying between them. CDR3 in DNA: TGCAGTGCTAGTGCTGGAGGGGAGGAGAACACTGAAGCTTTCTTT. Its protein product is CSASAGGEENTEAFF.

This chain uses TRBV2 with TRBJ1-2, with 7 bases that match TRBD1. The CDR3 sequence is 16 residues long. The V and J ends lost 5 bases and 1 base, in that order; junction bases with no gene match: 10. Germline values: CDR1 SNHLY, CDR2 FYNNEI. CDR3 sequence (DNA): TGTGCCAGCAGTCGTCCATCGACAGGGTATAACTATGGCTACACCTTC. It specifies CASSRPSTGYNYGYTF.

V and J are TRBV12-5 and TRBJ1-5, with 8 positions matching TRBD1. The CDR3 has 16 residues. The V gene's germline CDR1 is LGHNT and CDR2 FRNRAP. V was pared by 3 bases and J by 0 bases, with 4 bases of the junction left unmatched. CDR3 protein: CASGFSTGDSNQPQHF. DNA for the CDR3: TGTGCTAGTGGTTTCTCGACAGGGGATAGCAATCAGCCCCAGCATTTT.

In this sample, this clone turned up a few times. The rearrangement uses TRBV13 and TRBJ1-6; TRBD1 aligns across 7 bases. Per germline, CDR1 PRHDT and CDR2 FYEKMQ (reference sequence). The junction had 4 bases not matched to a gene; V was cut back by 1 base and J by 7 bases. The CDR3 runs 15 residues. CDR3 DNA sequence: TGTGCCAGCAGCTTAGACGGGACAGTGAATTCACCCCTCCACTTT. The encoded protein is CASSLDGTVNSPLHF.

This chain uses TRBV5-1 with TRBJ1-2, with unresolved D. V lost 0 bases and J 4 bases, leaving 13 bases between the germline ends. CDR3 length: 15 residues. The germline CDR1 and CDR2 sequences are SGHRS and YFSETQ. CDR3 coding DNA: TGCGCCAGCAGCTTGGAGGCGGGAGGAGGCTATGGCTACACCTTC. The encoded protein is CASSLEAGGGYGYTF.

The chain combines TRBV27 with TRBJ1-1, with 7 bases matching TRBD1. The CDR3 sequence is 19 residues long. CDR1 and CDR2 from the germline V gene are MNHEY and SMNVEV (reference sequence). Trimming cost V 6 bases and J 5 bases; bases outside gene matches: 24. CDR3 protein: CASRQNPPGFEAGGTEAFF. CDR3 nucleotides: TGTGCCAGCAGACAGAATCCCCCCGGGTTCGAGGCAGGGGGTACTGAAGCTTTCTTT.

The rearrangement links TRBV5-1 to TRBJ1-1; TRBD1 might be the D (5 bases). The V and J ends lost 4 bases and 4 bases respectively, with 17 bases between them. This CDR3 comprises 15 residues. CDR1 and CDR2 from the germline V gene are SGHRS and YFSETQ. In DNA, the CDR3 is TGCGCCAGCAGCCTAGGACAATTTTTGGGCACTGAAGCTTTCTTT. Residues: CASSLGQFLGTEAFF.

The V gene is TRBV6-4, the J gene TRBJ2-3; perhaps TRBD2 as D (6 bases). Germline V gives CDR1 MRHNA, CDR2 SNTAGT. Trimming stripped 6 bases from V and 2 bases from J, with 12 bases between. This CDR3 is built from 14 residues. CDR3 nucleotides: TGTGCCAGCAGCCCCGGGGGAAACACAGATACGCAGTATTTT. It translates to CASSPGGNTDTQYF.

V and J are TRBV2 and TRBJ1-6; TRBD1 agrees at 8 bases. Germline V gene data show CDR1 as SNHLY and CDR2 as FYNNEI. The CDR3 is 13 amino acids. V lost 11 bases and J lost 4; bases outside the gene matches: 4. CDR3 in amino acids: CAHNRGYNSPLHF. The CDR3 region has the DNA TGTGCCCACAACAGGGGGTATAATTCACCCCTCCACTTT.

The CDR3 DNA is TGTGCCAGTCCCGGGACAACTAGAACTGAAGCTTTCTTT. It specifies CASPGTTRTEAFF. The chain is built from TRBV2 and TRBJ1-1, with D tentatively TRBD1 (6 bases). CDR1 and CDR2 from the germline V gene are SNHLY and FYNNEI. Trimming took 9 bases from V and 5 from J, leaving 16 bases between them. CDR3 size: 13 residues.

The J gene is TRBJ2-1, the V gene TRBV2; D remains ambiguous. V lost 2 bases and J lost 5, with 13 bases in between. From germline, CDR1 is SNHLY and CDR2 FYNNEI. CDR3 length: 15 residues. CDR3 sequence: CASSESINSHNEQFF. In nucleotides, the CDR3 is TGTGCCAGCAGTGAAAGTATCAACAGCCACAATGAGCAGTTCTTC.

The rearrangement links TRBV11-2 to TRBJ2-3, with a possible D match to TRBD2 (6 bases). Trimming stripped 1 base from V and 0 bases from J, with 11 bases between. Germline V CDR1 and CDR2: SGHAT, FQNNGV. CDR3 length: 16 residues. CDR3 region: CASSLVSAGSTDTQYF. CDR3 DNA sequence: TGTGCCAGCAGCTTAGTATCCGCGGGGAGCACAGATACGCAGTATTTT. Drawing the rest from reference TRBV11-2 and TRBJ2-3, the complete variable domain is EAGVAQSPRYKIIEKRQSVAFWCNPISGHATLYWYQQILGQGPKLLIQFQNNGVVDDSQLPKDRFSAERLKGVDSTLKIQPAKLEDSAVYLCASSLVSAGSTDTQYFGPGTRLTVL.

This sequence joins TRBV5-4 and TRBJ1-4; D gene ambiguous. Germline loops: CDR1 SGHNT, CDR2 YYREEE (reference sequence). V was pared by 2 bases and J by 4 bases, with 12 bases between. The CDR3 totals 15 residues. The CDR3 here is CASSFKRESNEKLFF. The CDR3 DNA follows: TGTGCCAGCAGCTTCAAAAGAGAAAGTAATGAAAAACTGTTTTTT.

The CDR3 region is CASSQVQGKQFF. CDR3 DNA: TGCGCCAGCAGCCAAGTGCAGGGCAAGCAGTTCTTC. The chain uses TRBV4-1 and TRBJ2-1; D perhaps matches TRBD1 (5 bases). V gave up 1 base and J gave up 11 bases, with 9 bases separating them. Germline CDR1 is MGHRA and CDR2 is YSYEKL. CDR3 length: 12 amino acids.

The genes are TRBV7-9 and TRBJ1-6; D is ambiguous. The V gene lost 5 bases and the J gene lost 0 bases, with 8 bases spanning the gap. This CDR3 contains 15 residues. Germline V gene data show CDR1 as SEHNR and CDR2 as FQNEAQ (reference sequence). The chain's CDR3 is CASSPGSSYNSPLHF. The CDR3 coding sequence is TGTGCCAGCAGCCCGGGGAGCTCCTATAATTCACCCCTCCACTTT.

The chain combines TRBV5-4 with TRBJ1-4; TRBD1 aligns across 9 bases. The CDR3 contains 16 residues. Germline V CDR1 and CDR2: SGHNT, YYREEE (reference sequence). With V trimmed by 3 bases and J by 3 bases, 6 bases remained unmatched. CDR3 sequence reads: CASSSGTGSANEKLFF. The CDR3 DNA reads TGTGCCAGCAGCTCCGGGACAGGGTCGGCTAATGAAAAACTGTTTTTT.